This passage covers 5 T cell receptor beta chains from one sample sequenced in a study of cytomegalovirus exposure and HLA in healthy donors. With 60 Vbeta and 13 Jbeta primers, the PCR was carried out. The method was immunoSEQ multiplex PCR; TCRdb's version includes in-frame clones alone and lacks a portion of them. The sample has some 84,000 clones; around 80% are singletons. Sequenced: PBMCs. These receptors originate from a male donor in good health and CMV-seropositive.

V is TRBV25-1 and J is TRBJ2-7; perhaps TRBD1 as D (5 bases). The CDR3 length is 16 residues. In germline, CDR1 is MGHDK, CDR2 SYGVNS. V gave up 5 bases and J gave up 4 bases, with 21 bases separating them. Written as DNA, the CDR3 is TGTGCCAGCAGTAAGACAGACGGAGAACGTTGGTACGAGCAGTACTTC. Its protein product is CASSKTDGERWYEQYF.

The chain uses TRBV18 and TRBJ2-7; no clear D. The CDR3 is 12 residues long. Germline lookup yields CDR1 KGHSH and CDR2 LQKENI. The V end lost 5 bases, the J end lost 2 bases, and 7 bases lay between the germline ends. The DNA for the CDR3 is TGTGCCAGCTCATCTGACACCTACGAGCAGTACTTC. Translation gives CASSSDTYEQYF. Full variable domain (remainder filled in from reference TRBV18 and TRBJ2-7): NAGVMQNPRHLVRRRGQEARLRCSPMKGHSHVYWYRQLPEEGLKFMVYLQKENIIDESGMPKERFSAEFPKEGPSILRIQQVVRGDSAAYFCASSSDTYEQYFGPGTRLTVT.

This clone was detected only a few times. The chain combines TRBV6-1 with TRBJ2-5; tentatively, D is TRBD1 (5 bases). V was shortened by 0 bases and J by 2 bases, with 10 bases between the two germline ends. Germline CDR1 is MNHNS and CDR2 is SASEGT. CDR3 length equals 15 residues. This CDR3 is CASSEAKGNQETQYF. As DNA, the CDR3 is TGTGCCAGCAGTGAAGCGAAGGGGAATCAAGAGACCCAGTACTTC.

CDR3 amino acids: CASRLRSGTSFYEQYF. CDR3 coding DNA: TGTGCCAGTAGGTTGCGTTCCGGGACTAGCTTTTACGAGCAGTACTTC. V and J are TRBV19 and TRBJ2-7; 9 nucleotides agree with TRBD2. The germline CDR1 and CDR2 sequences are LNHDA and SQIVND (reference sequence). This CDR3 has 16 residues. Trimming removed 6 bases from V and 4 bases from J; junction bases left unmatched: 13.

The genes are TRBV27 and TRBJ1-1; TRBD1 might be the D (5 bases). This CDR3 is 15 amino acids long. V lost 0 bases and J lost 8, with 16 bases in between. Germline V gene sequence: CDR1 MNHEY, CDR2 SMNVEV (reference sequence). Here the CDR3 DNA reads TGTGCCAGCAGTTTATCCGGGGGTTGGGCGGGCGAAGCTTTCTTT. Residues: CASSLSGGWAGEAFF.